These 25 T cell receptor beta chains share one sample of origin, sequenced in a study of response to subunit inactivated influenza vaccine. From the RT-PCR reads, TCRdb called clonotypes with MiXCR, one entry per CDR3 protein. The table shows some 300,000 distinct CDR3 sequences, with roughly 22% occurring only once. The sequences come from PBMCs from blood, collected about 19 months after vaccination. These receptors came from a man in his fifties or sixties who received an inactivated influenza vaccine.

This clonotype occurred a few times. The chain recombines TRBV5-1 with TRBJ1-3; no clear D gene. From germline, CDR1 is SGHRS and CDR2 YFSETQ. This CDR3 spans 16 amino acids. V was pared by 0 bases and J by 0 bases, with 10 bases between. CDR3 bases: TGCGCCAGCAGCTTGGAAAGCCCGAGCTCTGGAAACACCATATATTTT. It yields the protein CASSLESPSSGNTIYF.

In this sample, this clonotype turned up many times. V is TRBV29-1 and J is TRBJ1-1; D possibly corresponds to TRBD1 (6 bases). The CDR3 is 14 amino acids. The V end was cut by 4 bases, the J end by 1 base, with 13 bases between. Germline assignment: CDR1 SQVTM and CDR2 ANQGSEA. The CDR3 DNA follows: TGCAGCGTTGTTATCGCCAGGGGGAACACTGAAGCTTTCTTT. This codes for CSVVIARGNTEAFF. Full variable domain (missing parts from reference TRBV29-1 and TRBJ1-1): SAVISQKPSRDICQRGTSLTIQCQVDSQVTMMFWYRQQPGQSLTLIATANQGSEATYESGFVIDKFPISRPNLTFSTLTVSNMSPEDSSIYLCSVVIARGNTEAFFGQGTRLTVV.

As regards this clonotype: A read error may account for a junction end that differs from germline. The chain employs TRBV5-1 and TRBJ1-6; the D is unclear. This CDR3 has 14 amino acids. The germline gives CDR1 SGHRS, CDR2 YFSETQ. CDR3 protein: CASIALWVGSPLQF. As DNA, the CDR3 is TGCGCCAGCATCGCCCTGTGGGTTGGTTCACCCCTCCAATTT.

This clonotype was observed a few times. The V and J genes are TRBV7-2 and TRBJ2-3; weak D call: TRBD2 (6 bases). Trimming pared 4 bases from V and 5 bases from J, leaving 19 bases between. This CDR3 region has 16 residues. Germline V gives CDR1 SGHTA, CDR2 FQGNSA. CDR3 region: CASSSQAWSGVDTQYF. CDR3 nucleotides: TGTGCCAGCAGCTCTCAAGCCTGGTCGGGAGTAGATACGCAGTATTTT. The full variable domain, completed using reference TRBV7-2 and TRBJ2-3, is GAGVSQSPSNKVTEKGKDVELRCDPISGHTALYWYRQSLGQGLEFLIYFQGNSAPDKSGLPSDRFSAERTGGSVSTLTIQRTQQEDSAVYLCASSSQAWSGVDTQYFGPGTRLTVL.

This clonotype was recorded at least ten times. The chain links TRBV29-1 to TRBJ1-1, with 7 positions matching TRBD1. The germline V gene encodes CDR1 SQVTM and CDR2 ANQGSEA. CDR3 size: 14 residues. Unmatched junction bases numbered 7, after V lost 3 bases and J lost 3 bases. CDR3 nucleotide sequence: TGCAGCGTTGAGACGACAGGGATTTACACTGAAGCTTTCTTT. It codes for CSVETTGIYTEAFF.

This clonotype was seen repeatedly, ten times or more. One junction end disagrees with the germline gene, perhaps due to a read error. This chain connects TRBV5-1 to TRBJ1-1; TRBD1 might be the D (5 bases). CDR1 and CDR2 from the germline V gene are SGHRS and YFSETQ. CDR3 length: 14 residues. The CDR3 spells CASSPGTVNTEAFF. CDR3 nucleotide sequence: TGTGCCAGCAGCCCCGGGACGGTGAACACTGAAGCTTTCTTT.

This clonotype has a handful of counts. This chain joins TRBV29-1 and TRBJ2-7; the match to TRBD2 covers 7 bases. Losses at the gene ends were 6 bases for V and 3 bases for J; bases not matched to a gene: 5. CDR3 length: 12 amino acids. Looked up from germline, CDR1 is SQVTM and CDR2 is ANQGSEA. CDR3 sequence: CSVSGEGYEQYF. The CDR3 DNA sequence: TGCAGCGTGTCCGGGGAGGGCTACGAGCAGTACTTC.

The rearrangement links TRBV20-1 to TRBJ2-3; D gene unclear. The V gene lost 4 bases and the J gene lost 4 bases, with 6 bases spanning the gap. Germline-derived CDR1 and CDR2 are DFQATT and SNEGSKA (reference sequence). The CDR3 is made up of 11 amino acids. For the CDR3, the DNA is TGCAGTGCTATCGCTTCAGATACGCAGTATTTT. It encodes CSAIASDTQYF.

This clonotype was counted only a few times. The gene calls are TRBV6-1 and TRBJ1-6; maybe TRBD1 (5 bases). The ends were cut back, 4 bases at V and 7 bases at J, with 14 bases in the middle. The length of the CDR3 is 15 residues. From germline, CDR1 is MNHNS and CDR2 SASEGT. The CDR3 reads CASSGATGGNSPLHF. DNA of the CDR3: TGTGCCAGCAGTGGTGCTACAGGCGGCAATTCACCCCTCCACTTT.

This clonotype was seen only a few times. The chain uses TRBV5-1 and TRBJ1-1, with unresolved D. The CDR3 has 14 amino acids. Per the germline V gene, CDR1 is SGHRS and CDR2 is YFSETQ. The V end was cut by 6 bases, the J end by 3 bases, with 15 bases between. The CDR3 region has the DNA TGCGCCAGCACCCTGGACGCCGCGGACACTGAAGCTTTCTTT. Its protein is CASTLDAADTEAFF.

This clonotype was seen just once. The chain has TRBV6-2 or TRBV6-3 and TRBJ1-5; the match to TRBD1 covers 9 bases. Germline V gene data show CDR1 as MNHEY and CDR2 as SVGEGT. The length of the CDR3 is 16 residues. V was pared by 7 bases and J by 1 base, with 8 bases of the junction left unmatched. Here the CDR3 DNA reads TGTGCCAGCACCCCAGACAGGGGGGTAAGCAATCAGCCCCAGCATTTT. Translating it yields CASTPDRGVSNQPQHF.

CDR3: CASSVGPSGGTDEQFF. For the CDR3, the DNA is TGTGCCAGCAGCGTAGGCCCCAGCGGAGGGACGGATGAGCAGTTCTTC. V is TRBV9 and J is TRBJ2-1; the D gene is possibly TRBD2 (6 bases). V was shortened by 0 bases and J by 8 bases, with 18 bases between the two germline ends. Germline V gene sequence: CDR1 SGDLS, CDR2 YYNGEE. This CDR3 region has 16 residues.

The chain joins TRBV7-2 to TRBJ2-7; the D is unclear. Germline V CDR1 and CDR2: SGHTA, FQGNSA. Trimming removed 5 bases from V and 2 bases from J, with 13 bases in between. This CDR3 is 14 amino acids long. The CDR3 loop reads CASSAPPHTYEQYF. The CDR3 DNA sequence: TGTGCCAGCAGCGCACCCCCGCATACCTACGAGCAGTACTTC.

The chain couples TRBV20-1 to TRBJ1-6; 9 nucleotides agree with TRBD1. V lost 4 bases to trimming and J lost 9 bases; unmatched junction nucleotides: 4. The CDR3 loop spans 13 amino acids. The germline CDR1 and CDR2 sequences are DFQATT and SNEGSKA (reference sequence). DNA of the CDR3: TGCAGTGCTACCGGGACAGGGCTTTCACCCCTCCACTTT. Translating gives CSATGTGLSPLHF.

This clonotype was seen a few times. The genes are TRBV4-3 and TRBJ2-1; D might be TRBD2 (5 bases). The CDR3 contains 17 residues. Germline assignment: CDR1 LGHNA and CDR2 YSLEER. The V end was cut by 0 bases, the J end by 0 bases, with 12 bases between. For the CDR3, the DNA is TGCGCCAGCAGCCAAGATCTGCGGGCGTCCTCCTACAATGAGCAGTTCTTC. Encoded protein: CASSQDLRASSYNEQFF.

The genes are TRBV20-1 and TRBJ1-1; possible D gene TRBD1, 5 bases. This CDR3 is 16 amino acids long. The ends were cut back, 2 bases at V and 0 bases at J, with 16 bases in the middle. The germline V gene encodes CDR1 DFQATT and CDR2 SNEGSKA (reference sequence). For the CDR3, the DNA is TGCAGTGCTAGATGGGGACTAGCGGGGGTGAACACTGAAGCTTTCTTT. Protein product: CSARWGLAGVNTEAFF.

There are many counts of this clonotype. V usage is TRBV15 and J usage is TRBJ1-1; 7 bases are shared with TRBD1. This CDR3 is 15 amino acids long. Trimming removed 0 bases from V and 0 bases from J; junction bases left unmatched: 1. Germline CDR1 is LNHNV and CDR2 is YYDKDF (reference sequence). CDR3 protein: CATSRDRGMNTEAFF. CDR3 bases: TGTGCCACCAGCAGAGACAGGGGGATGAACACTGAAGCTTTCTTT. Supplemented by reference TRBV15 and TRBJ1-1, the full variable domain reads DAMVIQNPRYQVTQFGKPVTLSCSQTLNHNVMYWYQQKSSQAPKLLFHYYDKDFNNEADTPDNFQSRRPNTSFCFLDIRSPGLGDTAMYLCATSRDRGMNTEAFFGQGTRLTVV.

V gene TRBV18 combines with J gene TRBJ1-4, with D unclear. The CDR3 covers 13 residues. The V end was cut by 5 bases, the J end by 8 bases, with 12 bases between. Germline assignment: CDR1 KGHSH and CDR2 LQKENI. CDR3 nucleotide sequence: TGTGCCAGCTCAAGTAGTAACTCCGAAAAACTGTTTTTT. Encoded protein: CASSSSNSEKLFF.

This clonotype was detected only a few times. This sequence joins TRBV3-1 and TRBJ1-2, with 7 bases aligning to TRBD1. Germline trimming cut 5 bases from V and 8 bases from J; bases unmatched to any gene: 8. This CDR3 contains 13 residues. Per germline, CDR1 LGHDT and CDR2 YNNKEL (reference sequence). The CDR3 sequence is CASSLTGPLGYTF. The CDR3 DNA is TGTGCCAGCAGCTTGACAGGGCCCCTAGGCTACACCTTC.

The chain has TRBV30 and TRBJ2-5, with 7 bases that match TRBD2. The CDR3 totals 14 residues. V dropped 0 bases and J dropped 3; count of bases not matched to a gene: 4. CDR1 and CDR2 (germline): GTSNPN, SVGIG (reference sequence). The CDR3 protein is CAWSVLREKETQYF. The CDR3 DNA follows: TGTGCCTGGAGTGTTTTGCGGGAGAAAGAGACCCAGTACTTC.

The sample holds a few counts of this clonotype. The chain recombines TRBV6-2 or TRBV6-3 with TRBJ2-3, with 13 positions matching TRBD2. CDR1 is MNHEY, CDR2 SVGEGT, per germline. The CDR3 length is 18 residues. Trimming took 7 bases from V and 2 from J; bases not matched to a gene: 12. CDR3 coding DNA: TGTGCCAGCAATCGACTAGCGGGGGGCTTCCTTCCCACAGATACGCAGTATTTT. Protein product: CASNRLAGGFLPTDTQYF.

The chain has TRBV7-8 and TRBJ1-2; D unclear. V lost 4 bases, J lost 0 bases, and 18 bases lay in between. CDR3 length equals 17 residues. Germline V gives CDR1 SGHVS, CDR2 FQNEAQ. The DNA for the CDR3 is TGTGCCAGCAGCTCCTTACTTTGGGGAGAGGCTAACTATGGCTACACCTTC. As protein: CASSSLLWGEANYGYTF.

This clonotype was seen a few times. The V call is TRBV10-3, the J call TRBJ1-3; D ambiguous. Looked up from germline, CDR1 is ENHRY and CDR2 is SYGVKD. The CDR3 is 15 residues long. Trimming left V 10 bases short and J 0 bases short, with 16 bases between. The CDR3 DNA reads TGTGCCACCTCCCACACCGCTGCCTCTGGAAACACCATATATTTT. Protein product: CATSHTAASGNTIYF.

Here the CDR3 reads CAISESRYEQFF. CDR3 nucleotide sequence: TGTGCCATCAGTGAGTCGCGGTATGAGCAGTTCTTC. The V gene is TRBV10-3, the J gene TRBJ2-1; D gene unclear. From germline, CDR1 is ENHRY and CDR2 SYGVKD. V lost 0 bases and J 8 bases, leaving 5 bases between the germline ends. The CDR3 consists of 12 residues.

The rearrangement links TRBV25-1 to TRBJ1-2; possibly TRBD1 for D (5 bases). Looked up from germline, CDR1 is MGHDK and CDR2 is SYGVNS. This CDR3 has 13 amino acids. V gave up 2 bases and J gave up 8 bases, with 12 bases separating them. CDR3 nucleotide sequence: TGTGCCAGCAGTGAAAGGGGAGTGAGGGGCTACACCTTC. Translating it yields CASSERGVRGYTF.